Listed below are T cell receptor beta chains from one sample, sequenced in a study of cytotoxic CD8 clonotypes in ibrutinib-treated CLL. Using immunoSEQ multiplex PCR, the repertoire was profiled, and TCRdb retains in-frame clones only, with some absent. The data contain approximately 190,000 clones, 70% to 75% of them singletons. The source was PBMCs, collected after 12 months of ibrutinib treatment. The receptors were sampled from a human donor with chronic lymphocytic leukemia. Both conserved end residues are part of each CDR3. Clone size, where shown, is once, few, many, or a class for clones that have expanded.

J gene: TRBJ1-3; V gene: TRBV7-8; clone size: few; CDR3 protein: CASSAQTRGSGNTIYF
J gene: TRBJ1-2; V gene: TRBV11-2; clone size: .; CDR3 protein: CATFEAEGYTF
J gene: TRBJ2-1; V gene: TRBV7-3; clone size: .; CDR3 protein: CASSLGLAGGYSYNEQFF
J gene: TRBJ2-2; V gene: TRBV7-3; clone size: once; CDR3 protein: CASSPSGIAGELFF
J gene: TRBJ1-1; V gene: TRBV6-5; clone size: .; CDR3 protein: CASSWTAMNTEAFF
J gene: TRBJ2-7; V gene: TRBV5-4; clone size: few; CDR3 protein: CASSLVGNAYEQYF
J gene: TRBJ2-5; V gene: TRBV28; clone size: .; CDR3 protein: CASRLDYNQETQYF
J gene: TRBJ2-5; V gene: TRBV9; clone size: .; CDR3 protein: CASSVGRAQETQYF
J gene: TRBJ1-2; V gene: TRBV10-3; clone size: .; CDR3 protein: CAISEIETGANYGYTF
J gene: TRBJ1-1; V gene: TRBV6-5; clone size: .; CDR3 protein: CASSYSKGTMNTEAFF
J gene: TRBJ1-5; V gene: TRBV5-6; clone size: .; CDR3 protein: CASSLRTGISNQPQHF
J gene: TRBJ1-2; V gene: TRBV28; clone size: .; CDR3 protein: CASSFSPPSGYGYTF
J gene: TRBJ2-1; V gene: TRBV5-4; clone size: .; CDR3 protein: CASSVRTGGSEQFF
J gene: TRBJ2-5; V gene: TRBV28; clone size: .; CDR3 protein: CASSLLGQPVKETQYF
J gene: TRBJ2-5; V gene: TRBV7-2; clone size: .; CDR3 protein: CASSLALVLETQYF
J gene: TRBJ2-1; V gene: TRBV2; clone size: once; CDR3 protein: CASESRLGFSAEQFF
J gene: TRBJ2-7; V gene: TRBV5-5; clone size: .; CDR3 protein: CASSPSGGEQYF
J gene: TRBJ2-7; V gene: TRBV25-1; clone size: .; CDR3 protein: CASSEWGDSYEQYF
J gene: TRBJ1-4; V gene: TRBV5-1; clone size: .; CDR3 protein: CASSSRQGAREKLFF
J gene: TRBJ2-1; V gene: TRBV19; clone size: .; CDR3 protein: CASSMVGRNEQFF
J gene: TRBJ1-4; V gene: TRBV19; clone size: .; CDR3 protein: CASSQDRDREKLFF
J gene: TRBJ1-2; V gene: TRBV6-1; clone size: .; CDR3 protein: CASRPGQGANGYTF
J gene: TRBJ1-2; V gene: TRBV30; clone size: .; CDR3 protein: CAWSVEAAYYGYTF
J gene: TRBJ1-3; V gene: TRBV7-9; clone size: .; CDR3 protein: CASSNPGNTIYF
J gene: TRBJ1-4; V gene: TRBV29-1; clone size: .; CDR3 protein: CSALVSPNEKLFF
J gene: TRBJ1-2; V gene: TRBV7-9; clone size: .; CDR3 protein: CASSPDSTHGYTF
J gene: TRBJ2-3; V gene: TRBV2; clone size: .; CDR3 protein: CASRYGREGTQYF
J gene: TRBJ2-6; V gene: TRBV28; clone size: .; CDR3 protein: CASRGSGANVLTF
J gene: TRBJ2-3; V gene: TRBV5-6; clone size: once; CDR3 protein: CASSGLSDTQYF
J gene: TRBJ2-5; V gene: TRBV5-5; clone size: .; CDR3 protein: CASSLGALQETQYF
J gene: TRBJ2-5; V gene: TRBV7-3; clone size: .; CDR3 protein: CASSLGTGGQETQYF
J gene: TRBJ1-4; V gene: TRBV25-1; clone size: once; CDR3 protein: CASSGYRGRGEKLFF
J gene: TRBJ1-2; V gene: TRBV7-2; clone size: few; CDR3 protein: CASSLLNYGYTF
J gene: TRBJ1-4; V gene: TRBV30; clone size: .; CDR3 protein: CAWKGGTKATELFF
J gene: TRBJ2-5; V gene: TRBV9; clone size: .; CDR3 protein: CASSVGDPGETQYF